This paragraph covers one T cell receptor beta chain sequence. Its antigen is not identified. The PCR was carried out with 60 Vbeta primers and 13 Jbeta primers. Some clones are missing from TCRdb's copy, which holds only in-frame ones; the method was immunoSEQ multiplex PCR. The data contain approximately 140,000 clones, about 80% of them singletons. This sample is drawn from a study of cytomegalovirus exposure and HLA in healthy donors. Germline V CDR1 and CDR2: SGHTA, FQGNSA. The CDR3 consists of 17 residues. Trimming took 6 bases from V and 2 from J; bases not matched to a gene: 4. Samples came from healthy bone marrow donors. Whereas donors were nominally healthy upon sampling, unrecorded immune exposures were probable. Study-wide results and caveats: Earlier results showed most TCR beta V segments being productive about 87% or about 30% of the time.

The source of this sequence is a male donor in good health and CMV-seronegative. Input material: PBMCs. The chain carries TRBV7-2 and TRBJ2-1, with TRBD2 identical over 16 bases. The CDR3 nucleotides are TGTGCCAGCAGAATCGGGACTAGCGGGGGGGCCTACAATGAGCAGTTCTTC. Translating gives CASRIGTSGGAYNEQFF.